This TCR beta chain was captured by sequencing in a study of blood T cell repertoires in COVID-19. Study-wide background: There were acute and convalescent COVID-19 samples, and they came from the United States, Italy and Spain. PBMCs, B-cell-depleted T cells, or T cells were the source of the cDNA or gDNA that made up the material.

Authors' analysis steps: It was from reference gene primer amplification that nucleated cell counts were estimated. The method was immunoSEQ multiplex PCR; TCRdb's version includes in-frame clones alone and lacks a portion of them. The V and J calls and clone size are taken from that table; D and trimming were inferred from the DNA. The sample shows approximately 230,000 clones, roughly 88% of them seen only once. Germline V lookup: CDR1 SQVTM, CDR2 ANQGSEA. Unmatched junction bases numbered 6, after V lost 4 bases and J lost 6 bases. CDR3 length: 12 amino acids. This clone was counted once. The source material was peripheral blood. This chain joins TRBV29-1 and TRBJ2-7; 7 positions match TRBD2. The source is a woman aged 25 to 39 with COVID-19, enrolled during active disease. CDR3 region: CSVGSGRGEQYV. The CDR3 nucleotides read TGCAGCGTTGGGTCGGGGAGGGGCGAGCAGTACGTC.